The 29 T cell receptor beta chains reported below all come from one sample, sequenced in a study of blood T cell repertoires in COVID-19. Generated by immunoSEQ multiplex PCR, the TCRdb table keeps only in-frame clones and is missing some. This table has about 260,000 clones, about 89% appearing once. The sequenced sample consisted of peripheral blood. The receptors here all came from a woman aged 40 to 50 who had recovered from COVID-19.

The CDR3 region is CASSQSNRNTEAFF. Written as DNA, the CDR3 is TGCGCCAGCAGCCAATCCAACAGGAACACTGAAGCTTTCTTT. The rearrangement uses TRBV4-3 and TRBJ1-1, with no clear D. CDR3 length: 14 amino acids. The V and J ends lost 2 bases and 1 base respectively, with 8 bases between them. The germline V gene encodes CDR1 LGHNA and CDR2 YSLEER.

The CDR3 coding sequence is TGCAGCGTTCGGGGGGGAAGCACAGATACGCAGTATTTT. Encoded protein: CSVRGGSTDTQYF. The chain has TRBV29-1 and TRBJ2-3, with TRBD2 matching over 8 bases. The CDR3 totals 13 residues. Trimming took 5 bases from V and 0 from J; bases not matched to a gene: 1. Germline V gene sequence: CDR1 SQVTM, CDR2 ANQGSEA.

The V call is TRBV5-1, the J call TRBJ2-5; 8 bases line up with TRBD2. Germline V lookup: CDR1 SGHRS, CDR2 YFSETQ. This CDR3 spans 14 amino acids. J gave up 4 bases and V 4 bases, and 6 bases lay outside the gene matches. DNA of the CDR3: TGCGCCAGCAGCCATGGGACTAGTCGAGAGACCCAGTACTTC. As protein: CASSHGTSRETQYF.

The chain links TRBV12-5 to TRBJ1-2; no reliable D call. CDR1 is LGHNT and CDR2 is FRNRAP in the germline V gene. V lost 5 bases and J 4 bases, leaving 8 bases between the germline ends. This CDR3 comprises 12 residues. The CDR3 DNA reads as TGTGCTAGTGGTCCCCACATCTATGGCTACACCTTC. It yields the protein CASGPHIYGYTF.

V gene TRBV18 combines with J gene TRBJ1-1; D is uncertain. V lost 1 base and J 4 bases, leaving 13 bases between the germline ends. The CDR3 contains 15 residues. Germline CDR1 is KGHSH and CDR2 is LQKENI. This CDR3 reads CASSPRMGRSTEAFF. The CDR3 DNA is TGTGCCAGCTCACCACGCATGGGTCGGAGCACTGAAGCTTTCTTT.

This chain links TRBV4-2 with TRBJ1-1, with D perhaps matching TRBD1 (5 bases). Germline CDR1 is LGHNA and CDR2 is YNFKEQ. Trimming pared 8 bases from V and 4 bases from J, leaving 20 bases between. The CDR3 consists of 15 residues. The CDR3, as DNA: TGTGCCAGCGGAAGGGCTGGGCAGGGCGGCACTGAAGCTTTCTTT. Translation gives CASGRAGQGGTEAFF.

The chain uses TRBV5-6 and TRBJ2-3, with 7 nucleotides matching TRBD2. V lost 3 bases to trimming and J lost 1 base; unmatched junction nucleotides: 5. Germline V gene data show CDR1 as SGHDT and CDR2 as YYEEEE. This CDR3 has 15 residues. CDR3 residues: CASSSQGGGTDTQYF. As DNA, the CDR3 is TGTGCCAGCAGCTCCCAGGGAGGGGGCACAGATACGCAGTATTTT.

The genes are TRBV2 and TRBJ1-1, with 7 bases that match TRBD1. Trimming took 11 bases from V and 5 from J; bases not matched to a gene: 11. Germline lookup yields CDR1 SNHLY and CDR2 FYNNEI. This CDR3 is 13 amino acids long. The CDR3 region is CASQTGVETEAFF. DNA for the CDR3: TGTGCCTCCCAAACAGGGGTCGAGACTGAAGCTTTCTTT.

The CDR3 sequence is CASSIQVSAYEQYF. The CDR3, as DNA: TGCGCCAGCAGCATACAGGTTTCCGCCTACGAGCAGTACTTC. V gene TRBV5-1 combines with J gene TRBJ2-7; D is possibly TRBD1 (5 bases). The germline V and J ends were trimmed by 4 bases and 2 bases, with 13 bases remaining between them. The CDR3 covers 14 residues. Germline V lookup: CDR1 SGHRS, CDR2 YFSETQ.

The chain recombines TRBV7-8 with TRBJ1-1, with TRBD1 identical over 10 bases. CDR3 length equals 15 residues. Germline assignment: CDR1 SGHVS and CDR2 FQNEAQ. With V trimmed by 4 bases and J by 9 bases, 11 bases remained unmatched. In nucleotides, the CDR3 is TGTGCCAGCAGCTCCTTCGGACAGGGGGGATTGAAAGCTTTCTTT. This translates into CASSSFGQGGLKAFF.

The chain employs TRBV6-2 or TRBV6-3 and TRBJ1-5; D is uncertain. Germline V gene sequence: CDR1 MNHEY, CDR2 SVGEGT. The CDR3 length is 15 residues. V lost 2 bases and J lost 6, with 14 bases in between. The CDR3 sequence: CASSYLRVPSQPQHF. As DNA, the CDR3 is TGTGCCAGCAGTTACCTCCGTGTCCCCAGTCAGCCCCAGCATTTT.

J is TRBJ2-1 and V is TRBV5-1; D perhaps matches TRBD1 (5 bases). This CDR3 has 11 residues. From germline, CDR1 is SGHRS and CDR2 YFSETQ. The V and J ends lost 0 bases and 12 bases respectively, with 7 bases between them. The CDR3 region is CASSLAGWQFF. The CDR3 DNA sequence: TGCGCCAGCAGCTTGGCAGGGTGGCAGTTCTTC.

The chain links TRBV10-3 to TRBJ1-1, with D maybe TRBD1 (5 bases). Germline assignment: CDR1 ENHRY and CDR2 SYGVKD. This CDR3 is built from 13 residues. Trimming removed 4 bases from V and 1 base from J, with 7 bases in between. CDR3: CAISADKNTEAFF. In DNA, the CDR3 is TGTGCCATCAGTGCGGACAAGAACACTGAAGCTTTCTTT.

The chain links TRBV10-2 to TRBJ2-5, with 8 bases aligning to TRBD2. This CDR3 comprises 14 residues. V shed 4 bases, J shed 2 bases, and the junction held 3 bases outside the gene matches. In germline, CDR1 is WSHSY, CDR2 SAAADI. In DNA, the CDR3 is TGCGCCAGCAGTGGGCCTAGCGGGCAAGAGACCCAGTACTTC. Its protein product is CASSGPSGQETQYF.

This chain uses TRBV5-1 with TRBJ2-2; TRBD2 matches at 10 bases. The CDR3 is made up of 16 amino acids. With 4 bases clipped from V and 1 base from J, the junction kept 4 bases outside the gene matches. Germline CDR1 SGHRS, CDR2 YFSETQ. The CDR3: CASSASSGGNTGELFF. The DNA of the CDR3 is TGCGCCAGCAGCGCTTCTAGCGGGGGGAACACCGGGGAGCTGTTTTTT.

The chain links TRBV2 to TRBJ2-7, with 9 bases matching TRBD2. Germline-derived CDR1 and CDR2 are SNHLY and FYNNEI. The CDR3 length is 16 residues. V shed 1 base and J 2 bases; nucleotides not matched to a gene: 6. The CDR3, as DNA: TGTGCCAGCAGTGAAGGGGTAGCGGGGGCCACCTACGAGCAGTACTTC. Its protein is CASSEGVAGATYEQYF. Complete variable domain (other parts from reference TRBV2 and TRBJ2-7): EPEVTQTPSHQVTQMGQEVILRCVPISNHLYFYWYRQILGQKVEFLVSFYNNEISEKSEIFDDQFSVERPDGSNFTLKIRSTKLEDSAMYFCASSEGVAGATYEQYFGPGTRLTVT.

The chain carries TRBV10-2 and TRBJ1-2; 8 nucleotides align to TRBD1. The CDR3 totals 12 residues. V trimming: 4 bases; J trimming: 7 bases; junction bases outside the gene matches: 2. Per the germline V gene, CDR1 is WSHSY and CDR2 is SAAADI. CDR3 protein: CASSGTGFGYTF. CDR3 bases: TGCGCCAGCAGTGGGACAGGGTTTGGCTACACCTTC.

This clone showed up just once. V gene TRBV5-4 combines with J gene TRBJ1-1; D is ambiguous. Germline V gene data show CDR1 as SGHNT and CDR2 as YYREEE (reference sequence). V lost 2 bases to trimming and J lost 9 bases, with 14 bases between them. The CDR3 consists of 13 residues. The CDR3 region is CASSLEGGGKAFF. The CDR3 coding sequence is TGTGCCAGCAGCTTAGAAGGCGGAGGTAAAGCTTTCTTT.

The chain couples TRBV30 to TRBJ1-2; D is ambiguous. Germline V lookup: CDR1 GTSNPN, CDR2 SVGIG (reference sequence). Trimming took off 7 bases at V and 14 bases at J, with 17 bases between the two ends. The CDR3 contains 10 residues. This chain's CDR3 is CASIGEVGTF. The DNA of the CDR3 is TGTGCCTCCATCGGGGAGGTGGGAACCTTC. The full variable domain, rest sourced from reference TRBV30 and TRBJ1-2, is SQTIHQWPATLVQPVGSPLSLECTVEGTSNPNLYWYRQAAGRGLQLLFYSVGIGQISSEVPQNLSASRPQDRQFILSSKKLLLSDSGFYLCASIGEVGTFGSGTRLTVV.

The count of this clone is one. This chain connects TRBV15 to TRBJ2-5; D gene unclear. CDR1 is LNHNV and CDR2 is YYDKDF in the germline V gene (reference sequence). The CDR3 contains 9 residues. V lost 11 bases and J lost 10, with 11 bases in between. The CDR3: CAPEGDQYF. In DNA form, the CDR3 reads TGTGCCCCGGAAGGAGACCAGTACTTC.

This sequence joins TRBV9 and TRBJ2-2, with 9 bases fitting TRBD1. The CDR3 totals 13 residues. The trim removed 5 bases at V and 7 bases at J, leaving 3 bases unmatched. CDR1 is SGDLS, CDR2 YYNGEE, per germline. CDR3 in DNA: TGTGCCAGCAGTACAGGGGGCAGCGGGGAGCTGTTTTTT. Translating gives CASSTGGSGELFF.

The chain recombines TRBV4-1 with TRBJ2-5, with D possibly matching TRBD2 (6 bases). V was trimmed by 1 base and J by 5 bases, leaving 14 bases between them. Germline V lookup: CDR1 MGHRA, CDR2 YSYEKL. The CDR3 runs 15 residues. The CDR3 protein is CASSQGGDPGETQYF. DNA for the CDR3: TGCGCCAGCAGCCAAGGGGGGGACCCGGGGGAGACCCAGTACTTC.

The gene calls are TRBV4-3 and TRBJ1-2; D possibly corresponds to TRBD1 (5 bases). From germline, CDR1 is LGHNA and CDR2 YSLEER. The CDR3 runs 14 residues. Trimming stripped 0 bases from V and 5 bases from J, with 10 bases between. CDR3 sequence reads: CASSQDRGEYGYTF. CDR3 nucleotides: TGCGCCAGCAGCCAAGATCGGGGGGAATATGGCTACACCTTC.

CDR3 in amino acids: CASSLDDRNTEAFF. The DNA for the CDR3 is TGTGCCAGCAGCTTAGACGACAGGAACACTGAAGCTTTCTTT. The V gene is TRBV7-2, the J gene TRBJ1-1; TRBD1 is a possible D gene (5 bases). Germline-derived CDR1 and CDR2 are SGHTA and FQGNSA. This CDR3 is built from 14 residues. V gave up 1 base and J gave up 1 base, with 7 bases separating them.

The CDR3 nucleotides are TGTGCCACCAGTCTTAGGACAGGGCCTAGGGAGCAGTACTTC. Protein sequence: CATSLRTGPREQYF. This rearrangement joins TRBV15 to TRBJ2-7, with 8 positions matching TRBD1. CDR3 size: 14 residues. Germline V CDR1 and CDR2: LNHNV, YYDKDF (reference sequence). The junction had 11 bases not matched to a gene; V was cut back by 6 bases and J by 7 bases.

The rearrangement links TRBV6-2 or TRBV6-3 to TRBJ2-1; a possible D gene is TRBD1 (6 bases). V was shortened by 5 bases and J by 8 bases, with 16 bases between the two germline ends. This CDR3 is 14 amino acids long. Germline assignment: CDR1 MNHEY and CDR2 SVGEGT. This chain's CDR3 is CASSQPADSYEQFF. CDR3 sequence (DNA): TGTGCCAGCAGTCAACCCGCGGACAGCTATGAGCAGTTCTTC.

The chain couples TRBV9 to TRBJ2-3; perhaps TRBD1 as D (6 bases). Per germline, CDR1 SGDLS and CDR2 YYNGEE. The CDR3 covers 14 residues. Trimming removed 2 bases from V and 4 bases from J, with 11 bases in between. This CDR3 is CASSVPPGADTQYF. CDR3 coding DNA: TGTGCCAGCAGCGTCCCCCCAGGGGCAGATACGCAGTATTTT. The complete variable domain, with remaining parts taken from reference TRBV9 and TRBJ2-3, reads DSGVTQTPKHLITATGQRVTLRCSPRSGDLSVYWYQQSLDQGLQFLIQYYNGEERAKGNILERFSAQQFPDLHSELNLSSLELGDSALYFCASSVPPGADTQYFGPGTRLTVL.

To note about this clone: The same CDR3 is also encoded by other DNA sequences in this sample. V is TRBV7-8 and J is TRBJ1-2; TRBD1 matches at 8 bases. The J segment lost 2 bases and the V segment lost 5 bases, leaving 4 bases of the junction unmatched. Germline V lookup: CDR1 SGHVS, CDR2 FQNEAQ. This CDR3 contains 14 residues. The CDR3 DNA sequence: TGTGCCAGCAGCCCCAGGACAGGGAACTATGGCTACACCTTC. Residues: CASSPRTGNYGYTF. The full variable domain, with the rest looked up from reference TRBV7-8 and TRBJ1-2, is GAGVSQSPRYKVAKRGQDVALRCDPISGHVSLFWYQQALGQGPEFLTYFQNEAQLDKSGLPSDRFFAERPEGSVSTLKIQRTQQEDSAVYLCASSPRTGNYGYTFGSGTRLTVV.

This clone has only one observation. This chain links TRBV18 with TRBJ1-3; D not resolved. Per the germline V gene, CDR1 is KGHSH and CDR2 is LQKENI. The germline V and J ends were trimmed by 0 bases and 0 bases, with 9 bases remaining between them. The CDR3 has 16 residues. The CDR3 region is CASSPPRGSSGNTIYF. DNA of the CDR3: TGTGCCAGCTCACCACCGCGAGGGAGCTCTGGAAACACCATATATTTT.